This T cell receptor (beta chain) appears in the sequencing data of a study of T-cell reconstitution after alpha-beta-depleted transplantation in children. Preparing the TCRbeta library involved the use of unique molecular identifiers. MiXCR, run by TCRdb on the PCR reads, gives a single entry per CDR3 protein. The sample carries about 360,000 distinct CDR3 sequences, approximately 12% recorded once. The table lists this clonotype with a few counts. The receptor was isolated from a human donor who donated a stem cell graft to a child with Fanconi anemia. This material consisted of PBMCs, taken from the stem cell graft.

CDR3 in amino acids: CASSLEWVSEQFF. CDR3 coding DNA: TGCGCCAGCAGCTTGGAATGGGTGAGTGAGCAGTTCTTC. V is TRBV5-1 and J is TRBJ2-1; D remains unclear. V shed 0 bases and J shed 9 bases, with 10 bases lying between them. This CDR3 spans 13 amino acids. CDR1 and CDR2 (germline): SGHRS, YFSETQ.